The 18 T cell receptor beta chains presented below share a single source sample, sequenced in a study of blood T cell repertoires in COVID-19. Data came from immunoSEQ multiplex PCR; TCRdb stores just in-frame clones and leaves some out. The table lists over 100,000 clones, about 89% of them singletons. What was sequenced was peripheral blood. Receptors were obtained from a man aged 55 to 70 with COVID-19, enrolled during active disease.

The rearrangement uses TRBV9 and TRBJ2-5; perhaps TRBD1 as D (6 bases). The CDR3 runs 14 residues. Germline CDR1 and CDR2: SGDLS and YYNGEE. Trimming pared 5 bases from V and 2 bases from J, leaving 13 bases between. The CDR3 DNA follows: TGTGCCAGCAGTACAGGGAATCTTCAAGAGACCCAGTACTTC. This sequence encodes CASSTGNLQETQYF.

Of note for this clone: Other DNA sequences in this sample translate to the same CDR3. The chain joins TRBV5-6 to TRBJ2-7; D not certain. The CDR3 extends over 11 amino acids. The germline gives CDR1 SGHDT, CDR2 YYEEEE. The V end was cut by 3 bases, the J end by 2 bases, with 3 bases between. Here the CDR3 reads CASSSAYEQYF. The DNA for the CDR3 is TGTGCCAGCAGCTCAGCCTACGAGCAGTACTTC.

The chain combines TRBV28 with TRBJ1-1; no firm D call. The germline V gene encodes CDR1 MDHEN and CDR2 SYDVKM. This CDR3 is built from 15 residues. V was cut by 2 bases and J by 1 base, with 11 bases left in between. The CDR3 is CASSLITVGNTEAFF. The CDR3 DNA reads TGTGCCAGCAGTTTAATTACAGTAGGGAACACTGAAGCTTTCTTT.

The chain's CDR3 is CASSQVIVTANNSPLHF. The CDR3 DNA reads TGCGCCAGCAGCCAAGTAATTGTGACAGCAAATAATTCACCCCTCCACTTT. The chain couples TRBV4-1 to TRBJ1-6; the D gene is possibly TRBD1 (5 bases). V was cut by 1 base and J by 5 bases, with 15 bases left in between. CDR3 size: 17 residues. Germline loops: CDR1 MGHRA, CDR2 YSYEKL.

Of note for this clone: At one boundary the junction diverges from the germline segment, which might be a read error. V and J are TRBV7-7 and TRBJ2-5; D is ambiguous. Germline CDR1 is SSHAT and CDR2 is FNYEAQ (reference sequence). The CDR3 contains 15 residues. Here the CDR3 reads CASSSTHTEKETQYF. CDR3 sequence (DNA): TGTGCTAGCAGCTCGACACATACAGAAAAAGAGACCCAGTACTTC.

The chain's CDR3 is CASSLSGTSSGTGELFF. CDR3 DNA sequence: TGTGCCAGCAGCTTAAGTGGGACTAGCAGCGGAACCGGGGAGCTGTTTTTT. V gene TRBV7-3 combines with J gene TRBJ2-2; 9 bases agree with TRBD2. Germline V gene sequence: CDR1 SGHTA, CDR2 FQGTGA. CDR3 length equals 17 residues. V lost 1 base to trimming and J lost 5 bases; unmatched junction nucleotides: 8.

This clone is a singleton in its sample. This chain links TRBV7-6 with TRBJ1-2; 7 bases align to TRBD1. The CDR3 is 15 amino acids. The V segment lost 3 bases and the J segment 0 bases; nucleotides outside the gene matches: 4. Germline CDR1 and CDR2: SGHVS and FNYEAQ. The CDR3 sequence: CASSFNTGANYGYTF. As DNA, the CDR3 is TGTGCCAGCAGCTTCAATACAGGGGCTAACTATGGCTACACCTTC.

The chain employs TRBV27 and TRBJ1-5; no definite D call. Germline lookup yields CDR1 MNHEY and CDR2 SMNVEV (reference sequence). This CDR3 is built from 14 residues. V was trimmed by 2 bases and J by 6 bases, leaving 11 bases between them. The DNA for the CDR3 is TGTGCCAGCAGTTTAGGGGAGGACGTTCAGCCCCAGCATTTT. Translated, it gives CASSLGEDVQPQHF.

The chain has TRBV7-2 and TRBJ1-3, with a possible D match to TRBD1 (6 bases). V lost 1 base to trimming and J lost 2 bases, with 12 bases between them. Germline CDR1 reads SGHTA; CDR2 reads FQGNSA. The CDR3 spans 16 residues. CDR3 region: CASSLEGGQPGNTIYF. In DNA form, the CDR3 reads TGTGCCAGCAGCTTAGAGGGCGGACAGCCTGGAAACACCATATATTTT.

The rearrangement uses TRBV9 and TRBJ2-7; 11 nucleotides line up with TRBD2. The CDR3 has 15 amino acids. Germline CDR1 and CDR2: SGDLS and YYNGEE. Germline trimming cut 2 bases from V and 2 bases from J; bases unmatched to any gene: 3. The CDR3 sequence is CASSVTSGTAYEQYF. The DNA for the CDR3 is TGTGCCAGCAGCGTGACTAGCGGGACGGCCTACGAGCAGTACTTC. Drawing the rest from reference TRBV9 and TRBJ2-7, the complete variable domain is DSGVTQTPKHLITATGQRVTLRCSPRSGDLSVYWYQQSLDQGLQFLIQYYNGEERAKGNILERFSAQQFPDLHSELNLSSLELGDSALYFCASSVTSGTAYEQYFGPGTRLTVT.

This chain uses TRBV27 with TRBJ1-2, with D perhaps matching TRBD1 (5 bases). Germline V CDR1 and CDR2: MNHEY, SMNVEV (reference sequence). The germline V and J ends were trimmed by 3 bases and 6 bases, with 11 bases remaining between them. The CDR3 sequence is 13 residues long. DNA for the CDR3: TGTGCCAGCAGTTTGGAGGGGTACAATGGCTACACCTTC. This codes for CASSLEGYNGYTF.

This chain joins TRBV18 and TRBJ2-6; weak D call: TRBD1 (6 bases). The CDR3 consists of 19 residues. Germline V gene lookup returns CDR1 KGHSH and CDR2 LQKENI. Trimming left V 0 bases short and J 0 bases short, with 15 bases between. CDR3 in amino acids: CASSPPGTSPVSGANVLTF. In nucleotides, the CDR3 is TGTGCCAGCTCACCACCGGGGACAAGTCCAGTCTCTGGGGCCAACGTCCTGACTTTC.

For the CDR3, the DNA is TGTGCCAGCAGTCCCAGACTAGCGGGGGGCCTTGTCGAGCAGTACTTC. Its translation is CASSPRLAGGLVEQYF. The gene calls are TRBV2 and TRBJ2-7; TRBD2 matches 13 bases. V lost 5 bases and J lost 6; bases outside the gene matches: 10. The CDR3 is 16 amino acids. Germline V gene data show CDR1 as SNHLY and CDR2 as FYNNEI.

This clone was recorded only once. V usage is TRBV19 and J usage is TRBJ1-2; 7 bases match TRBD1. In germline, CDR1 is LNHDA, CDR2 SQIVND (reference sequence). CDR3 size: 12 residues. With V trimmed by 5 bases and J by 6 bases, 3 bases remained unmatched. The CDR3 here is CASSSQGDGYTF. The CDR3, as DNA: TGTGCCAGTAGTTCGCAGGGGGATGGCTACACCTTC.

The V gene is TRBV19, the J gene TRBJ2-1; D ambiguous. Germline values: CDR1 LNHDA, CDR2 SQIVND (reference sequence). Trimming left V 10 bases short and J 1 base short, with 17 bases between. The CDR3 extends over 15 amino acids. The CDR3 is CATQTIATSYNEQFF. The CDR3, as DNA: TGTGCCACCCAAACGATAGCCACGTCCTACAATGAGCAGTTCTTC.

The chain combines TRBV7-8 with TRBJ2-2, with TRBD1 matching 8 bases. The CDR3 length is 17 residues. Germline V gives CDR1 SGHVS, CDR2 FQNEAQ. The trim removed 5 bases at V and 0 bases at J, leaving 8 bases unmatched. Here the CDR3 reads CASSPGGGNSNTGELFF. The CDR3 DNA sequence: TGTGCCAGCAGCCCAGGGGGCGGGAACTCGAACACCGGGGAGCTGTTTTTT.

V gene TRBV7-3 combines with J gene TRBJ2-2, with 9 positions matching TRBD2. In germline, CDR1 is SGHTA, CDR2 FQGTGA. The CDR3 sequence is 15 residues long. With 5 bases clipped from V and 1 base from J, the junction kept 2 bases outside the gene matches. CDR3 residues: CASSMTSGNTGELFF. CDR3 sequence (DNA): TGTGCCAGCAGCATGACTAGCGGGAACACCGGGGAGCTGTTTTTT.

The rearrangement joins TRBV25-1 to TRBJ2-1; perhaps TRBD2 as D (6 bases). CDR1 is MGHDK, CDR2 SYGVNS, per germline. The CDR3 runs 15 residues. Trimming removed 6 bases from V and 5 bases from J, with 17 bases in between. In DNA, the CDR3 is TGTGCCAGCAGGAACCCGGGACTCCTAAACAATGAGCAGTTCTTC. This sequence encodes CASRNPGLLNNEQFF.